A selection of T cell receptor beta chains follows, all from one sample in a study of blood T cell repertoires in COVID-19. Assay: immunoSEQ multiplex PCR; the TCRdb copy retains only in-frame clones and omits some. The table includes a few hundred thousand clones, approximately 87% detected once. The sequencing sample was made of peripheral blood. The receptors were sampled from a woman aged 25 to 39 with COVID-19, enrolled during active disease. Each CDR3 is given with its conserved first and last residue. A D gene is named only where the DNA matches it firmly. Size is omitted from some rows. Given values are once, few, many or a class for expanded clones.

abundance	v_gene	d_gene	j_gene	CDR3nt	CDR3aa
.	TRBV5-6	.	TRBJ2-6	TGTGCCAGCAGCTTGGCCTGGCTCGGGGCCAACGTCCTGACTTTC	CASSLAWLGANVLTF
.	TRBV7-3	.	TRBJ2-1	TGTGCCAGCAGACGCGGTGGTGTGGGGAGCCTGCTGTACAATGAGCAGTTCTTC	CASRRGGVGSLLYNEQFF
.	TRBV7-2	TRBD2	TRBJ2-3	TGTGCCAGCAGCTTCGGACTAGCCCCGACGCAGTATTTT	CASSFGLAPTQYF
.	TRBV7-2	TRBD2	TRBJ2-1	TGTGCCAGCAGCTTGACCGGGACTAGCGGTTACAATGAGCAGTTCTTC	CASSLTGTSGYNEQFF
.	TRBV3-1/TRBV3-2	TRBD2	TRBJ2-1	TGTGCCAGCAGCCTCGGACTAGCGGAATCCAATGAGCAGTTCTTC	CASSLGLAESNEQFF
.	TRBV7-6	TRBD1	TRBJ2-7	TGTGCCAGCAGCTTAGCGCAGGGGGTCGAGCAGTACTTC	CASSLAQGVEQYF
once	TRBV18	TRBD2	TRBJ2-1	TGTGCCAGCTCACTACTACTAGCGGGGTCCAACAATGAGCAGTTCTTC	CASSLLLAGSNNEQFF
.	TRBV4-1	TRBD2	TRBJ2-7	TGCGCCAGCAGCCGCCCCGGGACGGGAGGGGACGAGCAGTACTTC	CASSRPGTGGDEQYF
.	TRBV6-5	TRBD2	TRBJ2-1	TGTGCCAGCAGTTACTCGGGACTAGCGGGAGCCGGCGAGCAGTTCTTC	CASSYSGLAGAGEQFF
.	TRBV5-5	TRBD2	TRBJ2-1	TGTGCCAGCAGCTTGAGCGGGGAAGTGGGTGAGCAGTTCTTC	CASSLSGEVGEQFF
.	TRBV5-4	.	TRBJ2-7	TGTGCCAGCAGCTTGGCCGCGGTACTTATCTCCTACGAGCAGTACTTC	CASSLAAVLISYEQYF
.	TRBV7-9	.	TRBJ2-7	TGTGCCAGCAGCCTCCGGGACTTCTACGAGCAGTACTTC	CASSLRDFYEQYF
.	TRBV21-1	.	TRBJ2-3	TGTGCCAGCAGCAAGAGCTTGGAGGTCACAGATACGCAGTATTTT	CASSKSLEVTDTQYF
once	TRBV28	TRBD1	TRBJ2-7	TGTGCCAGCAGGCACAGGGGGCCCACGTACGAGCAGTACTTC	CASRHRGPTYEQYF
few	TRBV5-1	.	TRBJ1-1	TGCGCCAGCAGCCGGAAGGGACTTCCGAAGGCTGTCCCTGAAGCTTTCTTT	CASSRKGLPKAVPEAFF
.	TRBV11-2	TRBD1	TRBJ2-1	TGTGCCAGCAGCTGGGACAGGGGGCCCTACAATGAGCAGTTCTTC	CASSWDRGPYNEQFF
.	TRBV5-6	TRBD2	TRBJ2-3	TGTGCCAGCAGCTTGGTCTCTAGCGGACCACTTCCCCTCACAGATACGCAGTATTTT	CASSLVSSGPLPLTDTQYF
.	TRBV19	.	TRBJ2-6	TGTGCCAGTAGTAAGGGACACCCCCCCTCTGGGGCCAACGTCCTGACTTTC	CASSKGHPPSGANVLTF
.	TRBV7-7	TRBD2	TRBJ2-3	TGTGCTAGCAGCGCCTTAGCGGGAGGACGGGTAGATACGCAGTATTTT	CASSALAGGRVDTQYF
.	TRBV27	TRBD1	TRBJ1-1	TGTGCCAGCAGTTGGGGACAGCCGAACACTGAAGCTTTCTTT	CASSWGQPNTEAFF
.	TRBV28	TRBD2	TRBJ2-1	TGTGCCAGCAGTTTTGCGGGAGGTGCCGGCCATGAGCAGTTCTTC	CASSFAGGAGHEQFF
once	TRBV18	.	TRBJ1-4	TGTGCCAGCTCACTCACAGCAACTAATGAAAAACTGTTTTTT	CASSLTATNEKLFF
.	TRBV7-9	TRBD2	TRBJ2-7	TGTGCCAGCAGCTTAGGACTAGCGGGAGGTTGGTACGAGCAGTACTTC	CASSLGLAGGWYEQYF
.	TRBV19	TRBD2	TRBJ2-3	TGTGCCAGTAGTATAGGACTTTTGGGGGGGGATACGCAGTATTTT	CASSIGLLGGDTQYF
.	TRBV7-3	.	TRBJ2-1	TGTGCCAGCAGCTTAATGGCTAGCACGGATGAGCAGTTCTTC	CASSLMASTDEQFF
once	TRBV19	TRBD2	TRBJ2-5	TGTGCCAGTAGCCCCGGGGGGGAGGGCGAGACCCAGTACTTC	CASSPGGEGETQYF
.	TRBV30	.	TRBJ1-5	TGTGCCTGGAGGCAGGGAAACAATCAGCCCCAGCATTTT	CAWRQGNNQPQHF
.	TRBV14	.	TRBJ2-7	TGTGCCAGCAGCCAAGGTCTACGACAGATCTACGAGCAGTACTTC	CASSQGLRQIYEQYF
.	TRBV13	TRBD2	TRBJ2-7	TGTGCCAGCAGCTACGGGACTACAAACCCCTACGAGCAGTACTTC	CASSYGTTNPYEQYF
.	TRBV7-2	TRBD2	TRBJ2-7	TGTGCCAGCAGTTTGACTAGCGGGACGTACGAGCAGTACTTC	CASSLTSGTYEQYF
.	TRBV19	.	TRBJ2-1	TGTGCCAGTAGCTATGGGGGAGGCGATGAGCAGTTCTTC	CASSYGGGDEQFF
.	TRBV10-2	TRBD2	TRBJ2-5	TGCGCCAGCAGTCCGGCGCGGGAGGGAGAGACCCAGTACTTC	CASSPAREGETQYF
.	TRBV7-9	TRBD2	TRBJ2-5	TGTGCCAGCAGCTTACTAGCGGGAGGGAGTGAGACCCAGTACTTC	CASSLLAGGSETQYF
once	TRBV5-4	.	TRBJ1-1	TGTGCCAGCAGCTTGGGACAGGCCACTGAAGCTTTCTTT	CASSLGQATEAFF
once	TRBV6-1	TRBD2	TRBJ2-7	TGTGCCAGCAGTGAAGCGCCGGGGACTAGCGATGAGCAGTACTTC	CASSEAPGTSDEQYF
.	TRBV27	TRBD2	TRBJ2-7	TGTGCCAGCAGTTACAACCCGGGACTAGCTTCTGAGCAGTACTTC	CASSYNPGLASEQYF
.	TRBV30	TRBD1	TRBJ2-7	TGTGCCTGGAGGCCGGGACAGGGCTACGAGCAGTACTTC	CAWRPGQGYEQYF
.	TRBV11-3	TRBD1	TRBJ1-5	TGTGCCAGCAGCTTAATAGGGGGCGAATGGTGCCGGCCCCAGCATTTT	CASSLIGGEWCRPQHF
.	TRBV29-1	TRBD1	TRBJ1-4	TGCAGCGCTGAGACAGGGTCGAATGAAAAACTGTTTTTT	CSAETGSNEKLFF
.	TRBV7-2	.	TRBJ1-5	TGTGCCAGCAGCTTAGCGGGCCGTGGGAGCAATCAGCCCCAGCATTTT	CASSLAGRGSNQPQHF
.	TRBV27	TRBD2	TRBJ2-5	TGTGCCAGCAGTCCCATCGCTCGGACTAGCGGTAAAGAGACCCAGTACTTC	CASSPIARTSGKETQYF
.	TRBV28	.	TRBJ2-4	TGTGCCAGCGGGCCGGGGAACTTC	CASGPGNF
.	TRBV7-8	.	TRBJ1-2	TGTGCCAGCAGCTCGGGACTCAATCATGGCTACACCTTC	CASSSGLNHGYTF
.	TRBV24-1	.	TRBJ2-1	TGTGCCACCAGTGATTTAGGTAGCCGCCGGAATGAGCAGTTCTTC	CATSDLGSRRNEQFF
.	TRBV11-2	.	TRBJ2-7	TGTGCCAGCAGCTCCCCCGGCCGGGTTGAGCAGTACTTC	CASSSPGRVEQYF
.	TRBV7-9	TRBD1	TRBJ1-3	TGTGCCAGCACCATACAGGGGACAGGAAACACCATATATTTT	CASTIQGTGNTIYF
.	TRBV5-5	TRBD1	TRBJ1-2	TGTGCCAGCAGCCTGGACAGGGCCACTCGGGGCTACACCTTC	CASSLDRATRGYTF
.	TRBV9	.	TRBJ1-2	TGTGCCAGCAGCGTAGCTACGGGAGGGACACTTAACTATGGCTACACCTTC	CASSVATGGTLNYGYTF
.	TRBV27	.	TRBJ2-1	TGTGCCAGCACCTGGGGGCCCCCAAATGAGCAGTTCTTC	CASTWGPPNEQFF
few	TRBV11-2	.	TRBJ1-1	TGTGCCAGCAGCTCGGAGACAGTTGGCACTGAAGCTTTCTTT	CASSSETVGTEAFF
.	TRBV10-3	TRBD1	TRBJ2-7	TGTGCCATCAGAGTGGTGGGACAGGGGGACGAGCAGTACTTC	CAIRVVGQGDEQYF
.	TRBV7-2	TRBD2	TRBJ2-1	TGTGCCAGCAGCCCCCCCGGACTAGCGGGAAACAATGAGCAGTTCTTC	CASSPPGLAGNNEQFF
.	TRBV6-6	TRBD1	TRBJ1-2	TGTGCCAGCAGTTCCATGGGAACAGGGGGTAACTATGGCTACACCTTC	CASSSMGTGGNYGYTF
.	TRBV2	.	TRBJ2-2	TGTGCCAGCCGCCCTAGCAGAACGGTGACCGGGGAGCTGTTTTTT	CASRPSRTVTGELFF
few	TRBV28	.	TRBJ2-2	TGTGCCAGCAGTTTAGGGAGAAACACCGGGGAGCTGTTTTTT	CASSLGRNTGELFF